The rows below give T cell receptor beta chains drawn from one sample of a study of regulatory T cells in long-lasting Graves disease. TCRdb itself ran the multiplex PCR reads through MiXCR, one entry per CDR3 protein. The sample gives about 540,000 distinct CDR3 sequences, roughly 13% of which show up once; roughly 9.7% is in the top ten. This sample was also put to use in a study of T cells in Graves' hyperthyroidism and ophthalmopathy.

The sample here was peripheral blood mononuclear cells (PBMCs), taken at new diagnosis, from a patient treated with antithyroid drugs. The receptors shown here come from a man younger than 40 with Graves disease. The CDR3 runs from the conserved cysteine through the conserved F or W. D genes are given only for firm matches. Not all rows give a size; the values are once, few, many and, for expanded clones, a class.

clone size | J gene | D gene | V gene | CDR3 protein | CDR3 DNA
many | TRBJ2-7 | NA | TRBV5-1 | CASSLVRRSEQYF | TGCGCCAGCAGCTTGGTGCGGCGGTCCGAGCAGTACTTC
few | TRBJ1-3 | NA | TRBV25-1 | CASSEWNSGNTIYF | TGTGCCAGCAGTGAATGGAACTCTGGAAACACCATATATTTT
NA | TRBJ1-1 | TRBD1 | TRBV5-1 | CASSGQGGNTEAFF | TGCGCCAGCAGCGGACAGGGGGGGAACACTGAAGCTTTCTTT
many | TRBJ2-1 | NA | TRBV3-1 | CASSLTGPNEQFF | TGTGCCAGCAGCCTTACAGGGCCCAATGAGCAGTTCTTC
NA | TRBJ2-7 | NA | TRBV27 | CASSLGGAPWEQYF | TGTGCCAGCAGTTTAGGGGGGGCGCCCTGGGAGCAGTACTTC
many | TRBJ2-1 | NA | TRBV20-1 | CSARVERGRNEQFF | TGCAGTGCTAGAGTCGAGAGGGGGAGGAATGAGCAGTTCTTC
many | TRBJ2-1 | TRBD2 | TRBV20-1 | CSARDREGGNSYNEQFF | TGCAGTGCTAGAGATCGGGAGGGCGGGAACTCCTACAATGAGCAGTTCTTC
few | TRBJ2-1 | NA | TRBV20-1 | CSARGPISSYNEQFF | TGCAGTGCTAGAGGACCGATCAGCTCCTACAATGAGCAGTTCTTC
many | TRBJ2-7 | NA | TRBV27 | CASSPRVADQYEQYF | TGTGCCAGCAGCCCTCGGGTAGCGGACCAGTACGAGCAGTACTTC
many | TRBJ2-1 | TRBD2 | TRBV7-9 | CASSRGLAGYSYNEQFF | TGTGCCAGCAGCCGGGGACTAGCGGGGTACTCCTACAATGAGCAGTTCTTC
NA | TRBJ2-7 | NA | TRBV11-2 | CASSLGGGGGEQYF | TGTGCCAGCAGCTTAGGGGGCGGGGGCGGCGAGCAGTACTTC
few | TRBJ2-5 | NA | TRBV10-3 | CAISDGRLETQYF | TGTGCCATCAGTGATGGACGGTTGGAGACCCAGTACTTC
many | TRBJ2-3 | NA | TRBV5-4 | CASSLETWTGTDTQYF | TGTGCCAGCAGCTTGGAGACCTGGACTGGCACAGATACGCAGTATTTT
many | TRBJ2-5 | TRBD1 | TRBV27 | CASRPRQGAYVGTQYF | TGTGCCAGCAGACCCCGACAGGGGGCGTATGTAGGGACCCAGTACTTC
many | TRBJ1-5 | NA | TRBV7-8 | CASSPQRASSQPQHF | TGTGCCAGCAGCCCTCAGCGGGCTAGCAGTCAGCCCCAGCATTTT
NA | TRBJ2-7 | TRBD1 | TRBV3-1 | CASSQVTGLEQYF | TGTGCCAGCAGCCAAGTGACAGGGCTCGAGCAGTACTTC
many | TRBJ1-5 | NA | TRBV6-2/TRBV6-3 | CASSYSPWGQPQHF | TGTGCCAGCAGTTACTCTCCCTGGGGGCAGCCCCAGCATTTT
NA | TRBJ2-1 | NA | TRBV20-1 | CSVPPAGSSYNEQFF | TGCAGTGTCCCGCCTGCGGGGAGCTCCTACAATGAGCAGTTCTTC
many | TRBJ2-7 | TRBD2 | TRBV6-5 | CASSSPGLAASYEQYF | TGTGCCAGCAGTTCTCCGGGACTAGCGGCCTCCTACGAGCAGTACTTC
NA | TRBJ2-1 | TRBD2 | TRBV19 | CASRISGSSYNEQFF | TGTGCCAGTAGAATTAGCGGGAGCTCCTACAATGAGCAGTTCTTC
few | TRBJ2-1 | NA | TRBV6-2/TRBV6-3 | CASSYISGIDNEQFF | TGTGCCAGCAGTTACATTTCCGGGATAGACAATGAGCAGTTCTTC
NA | TRBJ1-6 | NA | TRBV5-6 | CASSPGTAARALHF | TGTGCCAGCAGCCCGGGGACGGCCGCGCGGGCCCTCCACTTT
many | TRBJ2-5 | NA | TRBV12-3/TRBV12-4 | CASSQRTKGKTQYF | TGTGCCAGCAGCCAGAGGACGAAAGGGAAGACCCAGTACTTC
NA | TRBJ2-7 | TRBD1 | TRBV29-1 | CSVEAGTGTYEQYF | TGCAGCGTTGAAGCGGGGACAGGGACCTACGAGCAGTACTTC
many | TRBJ2-2 | TRBD2 | TRBV11-3 | CASSLRASGGTGELFF | TGTGCCAGCAGCTTAAGGGCTAGCGGGGGGACCGGGGAGCTGTTTTTT
NA | TRBJ1-2 | NA | TRBV5-8 | CVSSLDRAGGYTF | TGTGTCAGCAGCTTGGATCGGGCCGGTGGCTACACCTTC
NA | TRBJ2-7 | TRBD1 | TRBV10-3 | CATLPGQVLGEQYF | TGTGCCACGCTCCCGGGACAGGTATTGGGCGAGCAGTACTTC
many | TRBJ2-3 | TRBD2 | TRBV7-9 | CASSLTSGSVADTQYF | TGTGCCAGCAGCTTAACTAGCGGGAGCGTAGCAGATACGCAGTATTTT
few | TRBJ1-6 | NA | TRBV19 | CASSIHAASESPLHF | TGTGCCAGTAGTATTCACGCCGCGAGTGAATCACCCCTCCACTTT
many | TRBJ1-2 | NA | TRBV6-5 | CASSYSNGPDNYGYTF | TGTGCCAGCAGTTACTCCAATGGCCCCGATAACTATGGCTACACCTTC
NA | TRBJ2-2 | NA | TRBV9 | CASSSRASITGELFF | TGTGCCAGCAGCTCTCGGGCCAGTATCACCGGGGAGCTGTTTTTT
many | TRBJ2-4 | NA | TRBV5-5 | CASSLTTDIQYF | TGTGCCAGCAGCTTGACTACGGACATTCAGTACTTC
few | TRBJ2-6 | NA | TRBV27 | CASSFRPGGANVLTF | TGTGCCAGCAGTTTTCGGCCGGGAGGGGCCAACGTCCTGACTTTC
many | TRBJ2-5 | TRBD2 | TRBV3-1 | CASSLGTSGLQETQYF | TGTGCCAGCAGCCTCGGGACTAGCGGGCTCCAAGAGACCCAGTACTTC
many | TRBJ2-7 | NA | TRBV20-1 | CSARDVVGRAPHEQYF | TGCAGTGCTAGAGATGTGGTTGGCAGGGCCCCCCACGAGCAGTACTTC
NA | TRBJ2-1 | NA | TRBV7-2 | CASSLQGPTTYNEQFF | TGTGCCAGCAGCCTCCAGGGTCCTACTACCTACAATGAGCAGTTCTTC
many | TRBJ2-1 | NA | TRBV20-1 | CSARGASYNEQFF | TGCAGTGCTAGAGGCGCGTCCTACAATGAGCAGTTCTTC
few | TRBJ2-5 | TRBD2 | TRBV3-1 | CASSPKSLAGKETQYF | TGTGCCAGCAGCCCCAAGTCTCTAGCGGGAAAAGAGACCCAGTACTTC
many | TRBJ2-1 | NA | TRBV7-2 | CASTTVGDNEQFF | TGTGCCAGCACCACCGTCGGCGACAATGAGCAGTTCTTC
few | TRBJ1-6 | TRBD1 | TRBV13 | CASSLTRKTGSISPLHF | TGTGCCAGCAGCTTAACCCGGAAGACAGGGTCGATTTCACCCCTCCACTTT
few | TRBJ1-3 | TRBD1 | TRBV12-3/TRBV12-4 | CASIGGTGAGNTIYF | TGTGCCAGCATCGGCGGGACAGGTGCTGGAAACACCATATATTTT
many | TRBJ2-7 | TRBD2 | TRBV2 | CASSLTSGDYEQYF | TGTGCCAGCAGCTTGACTAGCGGGGACTACGAGCAGTACTTC